The 21 T cell receptor beta chains below come from one sample, sequenced in a study of regulatory T cells in long-lasting Graves disease. Arm-PCR with iRepertoire HTBI primers amplified the CDR3 regions for these TCR beta libraries. MiXCR was run by TCRdb on the multiplex PCR reads, yielding one entry per CDR3 protein. The sample consists of roughly 300,000 distinct CDR3 sequences, around a fifth of them appearing once. Indicated time point: persistent/refractory GD, antithyroid drugs over 5 years with positive TRAb. Making the TCR library involved RNA that had been extracted from PBMCs. Specimen: peripheral blood mononuclear cells (PBMCs), collected when the disease was refractory, from a patient treated with antithyroid drugs. The receptors come from a female donor with Graves disease.

A few counts support this clonotype. J is TRBJ2-7 and V is TRBV30, with D hard to call. CDR3 size: 14 residues. Germline V CDR1 and CDR2: GTSNPN, SVGIG (reference sequence). V was clipped by 0 bases and J by 3 bases, with 12 bases between them. In DNA, the CDR3 is TGTGCCTGGAGTGTATCCCTGAACTACTACGAGCAGTACTTC. This gives the protein CAWSVSLNYYEQYF.

Ten or more counts support this clonotype. The chain is built from TRBV12-3 or TRBV12-4 and TRBJ1-2, with unresolved D. The germline V and J ends were trimmed by 4 bases and 0 bases, with 6 bases remaining between them. This CDR3 region has 13 residues. CDR3 sequence reads: CASSSGSNYGYTF. CDR3 DNA: TGTGCCAGCAGTTCGGGTTCTAACTATGGCTACACCTTC.

The chain employs TRBV12-3 or TRBV12-4 and TRBJ2-3; possibly TRBD2 for D (6 bases). CDR3 size: 15 residues. V dropped 1 base and J dropped 4 bases, with 12 bases sitting between them. This CDR3 is CASSLGLASADTQYF. CDR3 coding DNA: TGTGCCAGCAGTTTAGGGCTAGCGAGTGCAGATACGCAGTATTTT.

This clonotype was found many times. The V gene is TRBV12-3 or TRBV12-4, the J gene TRBJ2-2; TRBD2 matches 7 bases. V shed 6 bases and J 2 bases; nucleotides not matched to a gene: 12. CDR3 length: 17 amino acids. The CDR3 coding sequence is TGTGCCAGCAGGACAACCCTAGCGGAATTCAACACCGGGGAGCTGTTTTTT. Translated: CASRTTLAEFNTGELFF.

The rearrangement links TRBV12-3 or TRBV12-4 to TRBJ2-5; 9 bases match TRBD1. With the DNA end fitting TRBJ2-1 better, the J assignment may be wrong. CDR3 size: 15 residues. CDR3 sequence reads: CASSSAGQGGDEQFF. As DNA, the CDR3 is TGTGCCAGCAGTTCCGCGGGACAGGGAGGGGATGAGCAGTTCTTC.

This clonotype showed up many times. The gene calls are TRBV7-9 and TRBJ2-7; D is ambiguous. This CDR3 region has 13 residues. V was clipped by 3 bases and J by 0 bases, with 6 bases between them. Germline values: CDR1 SEHNR, CDR2 FQNEAQ (reference sequence). CDR3 sequence (DNA): TGTGCCAGCAGCTTTGCGAGCTCCTACGAGCAGTACTTC. Translating it yields CASSFASSYEQYF. Complete variable domain (other parts from reference TRBV7-9 and TRBJ2-7): DTGVSQNPRHKITKRGQNVTFRCDPISEHNRLYWYRQTLGQGPEFLTYFQNEAQLEKSRLLSDRFSAERPKGSFSTLEIQRTEQGDSAMYLCASSFASSYEQYFGPGTRLTVT.

The sample holds a few counts of this clonotype. The chain is built from TRBV6-5 and TRBJ2-7; D is ambiguous. The germline V and J ends were trimmed by 1 base and 5 bases, with 9 bases remaining between them. The V gene's germline CDR1 is MNHEY and CDR2 SVGAGI. There are 13 residues in the CDR3. The CDR3 DNA is TGTGCCAGCAGTTACTTGCCTCTCGACGAGCAGTACTTC. It is translated as CASSYLPLDEQYF.

This clonotype was counted a few times. The rearrangement links TRBV20-1 to TRBJ2-1, with D perhaps TRBD2 (5 bases). The V and J ends lost 3 bases and 2 bases respectively, with 11 bases between them. This CDR3 spans 14 amino acids. CDR1 is DFQATT and CDR2 is SNEGSKA in the germline V gene (reference sequence). In DNA form, the CDR3 reads TGCAGTGCTAGGGCTACTAGTGCCTACAATGAGCAGTTCTTC. It translates to CSARATSAYNEQFF.

The rearrangement links TRBV7-9 to TRBJ2-1; D is ambiguous. CDR1 and CDR2 from the germline V gene are SEHNR and FQNEAQ (reference sequence). V dropped 5 bases and J dropped 4 bases, with 6 bases sitting between them. This CDR3 is 12 amino acids long. The CDR3 nucleotides read TGTGCCAGCAGCCATCTATACAATGAGCAGTTCTTC. Amino acid sequence: CASSHLYNEQFF.

This clonotype appeared many times. The chain links TRBV18 to TRBJ2-5, with TRBD1 as a possible D gene (5 bases). Germline V CDR1 and CDR2: KGHSH, LQKENI. V dropped 4 bases and J dropped 2 bases, with 17 bases sitting between them. The CDR3 has 16 amino acids. For the CDR3, the DNA is TGTGCCAGCTCACTATCAGGGTCCAACCTTCAAGAGACCCAGTACTTC. Translating gives CASSLSGSNLQETQYF. Full variable domain (rest looked up from reference TRBV18 and TRBJ2-5): NAGVMQNPRHLVRRRGQEARLRCSPMKGHSHVYWYRQLPEEGLKFMVYLQKENIIDESGMPKERFSAEFPKEGPSILRIQQVVRGDSAAYFCASSLSGSNLQETQYFGPGTRLLVL.

This clonotype was counted a few times. The chain employs TRBV7-8 and TRBJ2-7, with 9 bases identical to TRBD2. The CDR3 sequence is 22 residues long. Germline-derived CDR1 and CDR2 are SGHVS and FQNEAQ. V shed 5 bases and J 5 bases; nucleotides not matched to a gene: 31. The CDR3 loop reads CASSPFFPGGGGRVGIEDEQYF. CDR3 bases: TGTGCCAGCAGCCCATTCTTCCCGGGCGGGGGCGGGAGGGTAGGTATAGAAGACGAGCAGTACTTC.

This clonotype was found a few times. As DNA, the CDR3 is TGTGCCAGCAGCTCCGGGACTAGCGGGAGAGGAGAGACCCAGTACTTC. Amino acid sequence: CASSSGTSGRGETQYF. The rearrangement uses TRBV7-9 and TRBJ2-5; 14 bases map to TRBD2. Germline lookup yields CDR1 SEHNR and CDR2 FQNEAQ (reference sequence). Trimming cost V 4 bases and J 4 bases; bases outside gene matches: 5. There are 16 residues in the CDR3.

This sequence joins TRBV5-1 and TRBJ2-3; D uncertain. This CDR3 contains 16 residues. V lost 4 bases and J lost 4, with 19 bases in between. CDR1 is SGHRS, CDR2 YFSETQ, per germline. CDR3 sequence: CASSRAFRADADTQYF. DNA for the CDR3: TGCGCCAGCAGCCGGGCCTTCCGGGCAGACGCAGATACGCAGTATTTT. Looking up the rest from reference TRBV5-1 and TRBJ2-3 gives the full variable domain: KAGVTQTPRYLIKTRGQQVTLSCSPISGHRSVSWYQQTPGQGLQFLFEYFSETQRNKGNFPGRFSGRQFSNSRSEMNVSTLELGDSALYLCASSRAFRADADTQYFGPGTRLTVL.

Regarding this clonotype: Being one base from a much bigger clone, this may be a read error. The V call is TRBV7-9, the J call TRBJ1-4; D not resolved. Germline V gene lookup returns CDR1 SEHNR and CDR2 FQNEAQ (reference sequence). The CDR3 is made up of 14 amino acids. Trimming pared 2 bases from V and 6 bases from J, leaving 10 bases between. CDR3 nucleotides: TGTGCCAGCAGCTTAAATATGGGATATGAAAAACTGTTTTTT. Protein product: CASSLNMGYEKLFF.

The table lists this clonotype with many counts. V and J are TRBV29-1 and TRBJ1-5; D call uncertain. The CDR3 loop spans 13 amino acids. V was trimmed by 5 bases and J by 7 bases, leaving 15 bases between them. Germline V gene lookup returns CDR1 SQVTM and CDR2 ANQGSEA. The CDR3 region is CSVSKGVWQPQHF. CDR3 nucleotide sequence: TGCAGCGTTAGCAAGGGTGTTTGGCAGCCCCAGCATTTT.

This clonotype was observed a handful of times. The chain recombines TRBV10-3 with TRBJ2-5, with no clear D. The CDR3 totals 16 residues. Trimming pared 6 bases from V and 1 base from J, leaving 18 bases between. Germline V gene sequence: CDR1 ENHRY, CDR2 SYGVKD. CDR3: CAIRPNLGSSQETQYF. The CDR3 region has the DNA TGTGCCATCAGGCCCAATCTAGGGTCTAGCCAAGAGACCCAGTACTTC.

There are a few counts of this clonotype. This chain uses TRBV9 with TRBJ2-2; TRBD2 aligns across 12 bases. CDR1 and CDR2 (germline): SGDLS, YYNGEE. V shed 4 bases, J shed 10 bases, and the junction held 8 bases outside the gene matches. The CDR3 sequence is 15 residues long. The CDR3, as DNA: TGTGCCAGCAGCCCTGTCCTAGCGGGAGGGGCGGAGCTGTTTTTT. This translates into CASSPVLAGGAELFF.

This clonotype showed up many times. The V and J genes are TRBV6-2 or TRBV6-3 and TRBJ1-1; maybe TRBD1 (5 bases). Germline V CDR1 and CDR2: MNHEY, SVGEGT. The CDR3 runs 15 residues. V was cut by 2 bases and J by 1 base, with 11 bases left in between. For the CDR3, the DNA is TGTGCCAGCAGTTACGTGGGCAGGGAGAACACTGAAGCTTTCTTT. Its translation is CASSYVGRENTEAFF.

The genes are TRBV7-9 and TRBJ1-1; D is unresolved. With 2 bases removed from V and 0 bases from J, the gap between germline ends came to 19 bases. Per the germline V gene, CDR1 is SEHNR and CDR2 is FQNEAQ (reference sequence). This CDR3 has 18 residues. CDR3 region: CASSLWQSPTKLNTEAFF. CDR3 in DNA: TGTGCCAGCAGCTTATGGCAGAGTCCGACGAAACTGAACACTGAAGCTTTCTTT.

This clonotype was observed at least ten times. J is TRBJ2-4 and V is TRBV2, with D possibly TRBD1 on 5 matching bases. The V end lost 5 bases, the J end lost 6 bases, and 14 bases lay between the germline ends. The CDR3 extends over 14 amino acids. Germline V gene lookup returns CDR1 SNHLY and CDR2 FYNNEI. DNA of the CDR3: TGTGCCAGCAGTACCGTCCCTAGGGGAAACATTCAGTACTTC. Translating gives CASSTVPRGNIQYF.

This clonotype was counted a few times. The chain is built from TRBV6-1 and TRBJ2-7; 7 nucleotides align to TRBD1. CDR3 length: 14 amino acids. The trim removed 6 bases at V and 2 bases at J, leaving 7 bases unmatched. Germline CDR1 reads MNHNS; CDR2 reads SASEGT. The CDR3 DNA is TGTGCCAGCAGGACCTCTCAGGGGGCCTACGAGCAGTACTTC. It codes for CASRTSQGAYEQYF.